This TCR beta chain is from a study of metastatic and nonmetastatic thyroid tumors. The wider study: Repertoires of blood and of tissue (tumor or nodule) from malignant and benign thyroid patients were compared. Study results and caveats: It was reported that TCR beta diversity was significantly higher in malignant thyroid tumors than benign nodules, in blood and tumor.

TCRdb re-processed the PCR reads through MiXCR. The sample holds fewer than 13,000 clones, 10% to 15% seen once. Germline V gene lookup returns CDR1 SGHAT and CDR2 FQNNGV. V was pared by 0 bases and J by 4 bases, with 16 bases between. This CDR3 is built from 16 residues. Each patient went into thyroid surgery without having received any treatment. By frequency in the sample, this clone is medium-sized. Antigen: not known. The source material was blood. The sequence came from a female donor with papillary thyroid cancer or a benign thyroid nodule (not recorded which). Some clones in this sample may be carry-over from other donors' samples. V is TRBV11-2 and J is TRBJ2-7, with D possibly being TRBD2 (6 bases). The CDR3: CASSLEGGMIHYEQYF. The DNA of the CDR3 is TGTGCCAGCAGCTTAGAGGGCGGGATGATCCATTACGAGCAGTACTTC.